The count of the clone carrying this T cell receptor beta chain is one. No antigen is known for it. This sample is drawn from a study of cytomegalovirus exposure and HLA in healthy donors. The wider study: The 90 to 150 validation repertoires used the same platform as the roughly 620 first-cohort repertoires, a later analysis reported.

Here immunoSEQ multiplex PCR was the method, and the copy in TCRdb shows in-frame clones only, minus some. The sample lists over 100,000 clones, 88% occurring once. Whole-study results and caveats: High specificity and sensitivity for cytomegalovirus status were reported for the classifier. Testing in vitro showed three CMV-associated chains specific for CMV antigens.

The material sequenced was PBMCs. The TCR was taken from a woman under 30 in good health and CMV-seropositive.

The CDR3 loop reads CASSLAGTGMSNQPQHF. In nucleotides, the CDR3 is TGTGCCAGCAGCTTAGCAGGTACAGGGATGAGCAATCAGCCCCAGCATTTT. The J gene is TRBJ1-5, the V gene TRBV7-9; possible D gene TRBD1, 6 bases. Germline V gene data show CDR1 as SEHNR and CDR2 as FQNEAQ (reference sequence). Trimming stripped 0 bases from V and 1 base from J, with 13 bases between. The CDR3 extends over 17 amino acids. Full variable domain (rest looked up from reference TRBV7-9 and TRBJ1-5): DTGVSQNPRHKITKRGQNVTFRCDPISEHNRLYWYRQTLGQGPEFLTYFQNEAQLEKSRLLSDRFSAERPKGSFSTLEIQRTEQGDSAMYLCASSLAGTGMSNQPQHFGDGTRLSIL.